Shown below are 21 T cell receptor beta chains from a single sample sequenced in a study of tumor and adjacent non-tumor tissue in lung cancer. No cell sorting was done before RNA was extracted from the tissue. TCRbeta libraries were built with three rounds of nested PCR, modified from ARM-PCR. MiXCR, run by TCRdb on the multiplex PCR reads, gives a single entry per CDR3 protein. The sample lists about 93,000 distinct CDR3 sequences, 67% occurring once. Sequenced input: lung tumor tissue. The receptors were gathered from a man in his fifties or sixties with non-small cell lung cancer.

By its share, this clonotype is medium-sized. This chain joins TRBV11-2 and TRBJ2-7; the D is unclear. Trimming removed 7 bases from V and 6 bases from J, with 19 bases in between. The CDR3 has 14 residues. Germline V gives CDR1 SGHAT, CDR2 FQNNGV. CDR3 loop: CASNVKIRSGEQYF. The CDR3 nucleotides read TGTGCCAGCAACGTTAAAATCCGCTCGGGCGAGCAGTACTTC.

At least ten counts were recorded for this clonotype. The chain joins TRBV12-3 or TRBV12-4 to TRBJ1-1; D uncertain. Trimming removed 4 bases from V and 0 bases from J, with 12 bases in between. CDR3 length: 15 amino acids. This CDR3 is CASSWEAFMNTEAFF. The CDR3, as DNA: TGTGCCAGCAGTTGGGAGGCCTTCATGAACACTGAAGCTTTCTTT.

With respect to this clonotype: This could be a read error, since a much larger clone is one nucleotide away. V gene TRBV20-1 combines with J gene TRBJ1-1; no clear D gene. In germline, CDR1 is DFQATT, CDR2 SNEGSKA (reference sequence). V lost 2 bases, J lost 1 base, and 11 bases lay in between. This CDR3 has 14 residues. The CDR3 DNA reads as TGCAGTGCTAGAAGGGTTTTAGCGAACACTGAAGCTTTCTTT. Translating gives CSARRVLANTEAFF.

Worth noting for this clonotype: The final CDR3 position lacks the conserved phenylalanine or tryptophan, pointing to a likely read error. The CDR3 nucleotides are TGCGCCAGCAGCCGCGGACAGGCGGCCTCTGGGGCCAACGTCCTGACTATC. Its translation is CASSRGQAASGANVLTI. The chain carries TRBV4-3 and TRBJ2-6; TRBD1 aligns across 7 bases. This CDR3 is 17 amino acids long. After removal of 4 bases from V and 0 bases from J, the junction contained 6 bases not matched to a gene. Germline-derived CDR1 and CDR2 are LGHNA and YSLEER.

Comments on this clonotype: The conserved phenylalanine or tryptophan is not found at the CDR3 terminus, so this likely reflects a read error. V usage is TRBV10-2 and J usage is TRBJ1-6, with D possibly being TRBD1 (6 bases). The CDR3 has 18 residues. Per germline, CDR1 WSHSY and CDR2 SAAADI. The CDR3 sequence is CTNSELRQASSYNSPLHV. CDR3 DNA sequence: TGCACCAACAGTGAGTTGCGACAGGCGAGCTCCTATAATTCACCCCTCCACGTT.

This clonotype was seen more than once but under ten times. Being one base from a much bigger clone, this may be a read error. The V and J genes are TRBV6-1 and TRBJ1-1; the D gene is possibly TRBD1 (5 bases). Trimming cost V 6 bases and J 0 bases, with 11 bases left between them. CDR1 is MNHNS, CDR2 SASEGT, per germline. This CDR3 comprises 14 residues. CDR3 in DNA: TGTGCCAGCAGCCGACAGAACATGAACACTGAAGCTTTCTTT. This sequence encodes CASSRQNMNTEAFF.

This clonotype has just a few counts. One end of the junction does not line up with germline, which may come from a read error. The chain has TRBV29-1 and TRBJ2-6, with D possibly being TRBD1 (5 bases). The CDR3 totals 15 residues. CDR1 and CDR2 (germline): SQVTM, ANQGSEA. DNA of the CDR3: TGCAGCGTTGAACAGATGGCCTCTGGGGCCAACGTACTGACTTTC. This sequence encodes CSVEQMASGANVLTF. The full variable domain, in which reference TRBV29-1 and TRBJ2-6 provide the parts outside the CDR3, is SAVISQKPSRDICQRGTSLTIQCQVDSQVTMMFWYRQQPGQSLTLIATANQGSEATYESGFVIDKFPISRPNLTFSTLTVSNMSPEDSSIYLCSVEQMASGANVLTFGAGSRLTVL.

This clonotype was seen more than once but under ten times. A clone one base away is much larger, so this may be a read error. This rearrangement joins TRBV5-4 to TRBJ2-5; TRBD1 aligns across 11 bases. CDR3 length equals 15 residues. Germline V gives CDR1 SGHNT, CDR2 YYREEE (reference sequence). The CDR3: CTSSLVGQGAETQYF. CDR3 nucleotides: TGTACCAGCAGCTTGGTTGGACAGGGGGCTGAGACCCAGTACTTC.

As to this clonotype: One end of the junction is discordant with germline, which a read error may explain. This chain connects TRBV11-2 to TRBJ2-5; D is undetermined. The germline V gene has CDR1 SGHAT and CDR2 FQNNGV. This CDR3 comprises 15 residues. The chain's CDR3 is CANSLGRVRPETQYF. CDR3 bases: TGTGCCAACAGCTTAGGTCGGGTAAGGCCCGAGACCCAGTACTTC. Full variable domain (rest looked up from reference TRBV11-2 and TRBJ2-5): EAGVAQSPRYKIIEKRQSVAFWCNPISGHATLYWYQQILGQGPKLLIQFQNNGVVDDSQLPKDRFSAERLKGVDSTLKIQPAKLEDSAVYLCANSLGRVRPETQYFGPGTRLLVL.

This clonotype was seen a few times. With a much larger clone just one base away, this may be a read error. The chain uses TRBV25-1 and TRBJ1-1, with 10 bases identical to TRBD1. With 7 bases clipped from V and 1 base from J, the junction kept 3 bases outside the gene matches. This CDR3 has 14 amino acids. Per the germline V gene, CDR1 is MGHDK and CDR2 is SYGVNS. The CDR3 DNA sequence: TGTGCCAGCATGACAGGGGGCCCGAACACTGAAGCTTTCTTT. It is translated as CASMTGGPNTEAFF.

This clonotype was picked up a small number of times. This could be a read error, since a much larger clone is one nucleotide away. The chain employs TRBV5-4 and TRBJ1-6, with D maybe TRBD1 (5 bases). The V gene lost 4 bases and the J gene lost 2 bases, with 13 bases spanning the gap. The germline V gene encodes CDR1 SGHNT and CDR2 YYREEE (reference sequence). The CDR3 length is 16 residues. CDR3 in amino acids: CASSRRRGTYNSPLHF. DNA for the CDR3: TGTGCCAGCAGCAGAAGACGGGGGACCTATAATTCACCCCTCCACTTT.

V and J are TRBV29-1 and TRBJ2-2; D is uncertain. The length of the CDR3 is 12 residues. Germline V gene lookup returns CDR1 SQVTM and CDR2 ANQGSEA. Trimming took off 5 bases at V and 1 base at J, with 5 bases between the two ends. The DNA for the CDR3 is TGCAGCGTTCTGGGGAACACCGGGGAGCTGTTTTTT. Protein product: CSVLGNTGELFF.

In regard to this clonotype: It is likely a read error, because the conserved phenylalanine at the end of the CDR3 is missing. The J gene is TRBJ1-1, the V gene TRBV29-1; D unclear. CDR1 and CDR2 from the germline V gene are SQVTM and ANQGSEA. V dropped 5 bases and J dropped 7 bases, with 20 bases sitting between them. This CDR3 contains 14 residues. The CDR3 here is CSVLTESKVNEAFS. The CDR3 nucleotides read TGCAGCGTTTTGACTGAGTCGAAGGTCAATGAAGCTTTCTCT.

Of note for this clonotype: At one end, the junction sequence differs from germline, possibly due to a read error. The rearrangement uses TRBV19 and TRBJ1-1; a weak D match, TRBD1 (5 bases). The length of the CDR3 is 11 residues. Germline V gene lookup returns CDR1 LNHDA and CDR2 SQIVND (reference sequence). CDR3 sequence: CASGGNTVAFF. CDR3 coding DNA: TGTGCCAGTGGGGGGAACACTGTAGCTTTCTTT. The whole variable domain, filled in from reference TRBV19 and TRBJ1-1, reads DGGITQSPKYLFRKEGQNVTLSCEQNLNHDAMYWYRQDPGQGLRLIYYSQIVNDFQKGDIAEGYSVSREKKESFPLTVTSAQKNPTAFYLCASGGNTVAFFGQGTRLTVV.

A remark on this clonotype: This likely comes from a read error, as the CDR3 has no conserved phenylalanine or tryptophan at its end. V usage is TRBV11-1 and J usage is TRBJ2-1; 8 bases align to TRBD1. Germline values: CDR1 SGHAT, CDR2 FQDESV (reference sequence). The CDR3 is 15 residues long. The CDR3 loop reads CASSFRTGSYSEQFS. CDR3 bases: TGTGCCAGCAGCTTCCGGACAGGGTCCTACAGTGAGCAGTTCTCC.

This chain uses TRBV11-3 with TRBJ2-2; D ambiguous. The CDR3 length is 14 residues. Trimming stripped 4 bases from V and 3 bases from J, with 9 bases between. CDR1 is SGHNT, CDR2 YENEEA, per germline. The CDR3, as DNA: TGTGCCAGCAGCTCAACTGTTCACACCGGGGAGCTGTTTTTT. Translating gives CASSSTVHTGELFF. The whole variable domain, remainder taken from reference TRBV11-3 and TRBJ2-2, is EAGVVQSPRYKIIEKKQPVAFWCNPISGHNTLYWYLQNLGQGPELLIRYENEEAVDDSQLPKDRFSAERLKGVDSTLKIQPAELGDSAVYLCASSSTVHTGELFFGEGSRLTVL.

Turning to this clonotype: A single base separates this from a much larger clone, so it may be a read error. The V and J genes are TRBV4-1 and TRBJ1-1; D is perhaps TRBD1 (5 bases). Germline lookup yields CDR1 MGHRA and CDR2 YSYEKL. Deletions cut 1 base from V and 9 bases from J, with 18 bases between. The CDR3 loop spans 15 amino acids. The CDR3 DNA sequence: TGCGCCAGCAGCCAAGCAGGCAGGGTCTCCAGTAAAGCTTTCTTT. Amino acids: CASSQAGRVSSKAFF.

Turning to this clonotype: Relative to the germline gene, one junction end is altered; a read error may explain this. This chain connects TRBV11-1 to TRBJ2-3; D may correspond to TRBD1 or TRBD2 (6 bases each). The V gene's germline CDR1 is SGHAT and CDR2 FQDESV (reference sequence). This CDR3 comprises 16 residues. The chain's CDR3 is CASNFVPGAGGDTKYF. DNA for the CDR3: TGTGCCAGCAACTTTGTCCCGGGGGCCGGAGGAGATACGAAGTATTTT.

Notes on this clonotype: No conserved phenylalanine or tryptophan is present at the end of the CDR3, so a read error is the likely explanation. V and J are TRBV13 and TRBJ1-2, with 11 bases lining up with TRBD1. The CDR3 length is 14 residues. Germline V CDR1 and CDR2: PRHDT, FYEKMQ (reference sequence). CDR3 in DNA: TGTGTCAGCAGCACGGACAGGGGGCTTTTAGGCTACACCCTC. This gives the protein CVSSTDRGLLGYTL.

This rearrangement joins TRBV6-2 or TRBV6-3 to TRBJ2-5, with TRBD2 matching 7 bases. The V and J ends lost 6 bases and 8 bases, in that order; junction bases with no gene match: 15. Per the germline V gene, CDR1 is MNHEY and CDR2 is SVGEGT. This CDR3 spans 15 amino acids. CDR3 residues: CASRAVRESRDTQYF. CDR3 DNA: TGTGCCAGCAGAGCGGTGCGGGAGTCGCGAGATACCCAGTACTTC.

The chain carries TRBV20-1 and TRBJ1-6; the D is unclear. Germline V lookup: CDR1 DFQATT, CDR2 SNEGSKA (reference sequence). Trimming cost V 7 bases and J 8 bases, with 27 bases left between them. The CDR3 contains 17 residues. The CDR3 here is CSVSDSLVSSYDSPLHF. The CDR3 coding sequence is TGCAGTGTTTCGGATAGCCTCGTGAGCTCATATGATTCACCCCTCCACTTT.